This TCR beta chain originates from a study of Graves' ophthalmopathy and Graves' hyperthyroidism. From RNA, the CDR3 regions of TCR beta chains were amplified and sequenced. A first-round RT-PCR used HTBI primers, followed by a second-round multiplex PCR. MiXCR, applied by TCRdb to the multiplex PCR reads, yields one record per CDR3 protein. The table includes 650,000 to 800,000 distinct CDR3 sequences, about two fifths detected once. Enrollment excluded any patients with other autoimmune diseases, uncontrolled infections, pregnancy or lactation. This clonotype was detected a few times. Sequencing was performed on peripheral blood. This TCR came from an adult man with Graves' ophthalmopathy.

The CDR3 DNA reads TGTGCCAGCAGTTTAGGTCCGAATAATTCACCCCTCCACTTT. Its protein is CASSLGPNNSPLHF. The chain couples TRBV2 to TRBJ1-6; D remains unclear. CDR1 is SNHLY and CDR2 is FYNNEI in the germline V gene. The CDR3 has 14 residues. V lost 5 bases, J lost 5 bases, and 10 bases lay in between.